The rows below give T cell receptor beta chains drawn from one sample of a study of response to subunit inactivated influenza vaccine. TCRdb re-analysed the RT-PCR reads in MiXCR, keeping a single row per CDR3 protein. This sample has 200,000 to 300,000 distinct CDR3 sequences, with less than 15% found just once. This specimen consisted of non-naive T cells sorted from PBMCs, obtained around 14 days before vaccination. Receptor source: a man aged 50 to 60 who received an inactivated influenza vaccine. The CDR3 runs from the conserved cysteine through the conserved F or W. A D gene is named only where the DNA matches it firmly. Clone size is shown for a subset of rows, as once, few, many or a class of expanded clone.

D gene	V gene	clone size	J gene	CDR3 protein	CDR3 DNA
TRBD2	TRBV9	few	TRBJ2-2	CASSEGLGSNTGELFF	TGTGCCAGCAGCGAAGGACTAGGGTCAAACACCGGGGAGCTGTTTTTT
-	TRBV3-1	many	TRBJ2-1	CASSQDSQAYNEQFF	TGTGCCAGCAGCCAAGATAGTCAGGCATACAATGAGCAGTTCTTC
TRBD1	TRBV11-2	many	TRBJ2-5	CASSLVALIDRAQETQYF	TGTGCCAGCAGCTTAGTTGCTCTCATCGACAGGGCCCAAGAGACCCAGTACTTC
TRBD2	TRBV9	-	TRBJ2-2	CASSRTSGGNTGELFF	TGTGCCAGCAGCCGGACTAGCGGGGGGAACACCGGGGAGCTGTTTTTT
-	TRBV20-1	many	TRBJ2-7	CSARGGVSSTPSYEQYF	TGCAGTGCTAGGGGGGGCGTTAGCAGCACACCCTCCTACGAGCAGTACTTC
TRBD2	TRBV10-3	few	TRBJ2-1	CAISEAGTSGSLNEQFF	TGTGCCATCAGTGAGGCAGGGACTAGCGGGAGCCTAAATGAGCAGTTCTTC
TRBD1	TRBV5-1	-	TRBJ2-5	CASSSAGQGQETQYF	TGCGCCAGCAGCTCCGCGGGACAGGGCCAAGAGACCCAGTACTTC
TRBD2	TRBV6-2/TRBV6-3	few	TRBJ2-7	CASSAGTSGAVSENEQYF	TGTGCCAGCAGCGCCGGGACTAGCGGGGCGGTCTCCGAAAACGAGCAGTACTTC
-	TRBV6-5	-	TRBJ2-2	CASSYLPNTGELFF	TGTGCCAGCAGTTACTTACCGAACACCGGGGAGCTGTTTTTT
TRBD2	TRBV3-1	-	TRBJ2-4	CASSQDRAGGGKAKNIQCF	TGTGCCAGCAGCCAAGATAGGGCGGGGGGAGGTAAAGCCAAAAACATTCAGTGCTTC
-	TRBV2	-	TRBJ1-2	CASSEDSGYTF	TGTGCCAGCAGTGAGGACAGTGGCTACACCTTC
-	TRBV6-1	many	TRBJ2-5	CASRETVYQETQYF	TGTGCCAGCCGAGAAACAGTGTACCAAGAGACCCAGTACTTC
TRBD2	TRBV7-3	few	TRBJ2-5	CASSNSGRAETQYF	TGTGCCAGCAGCAATAGCGGGAGGGCGGAGACCCAGTACTTC
TRBD2	TRBV12-3/TRBV12-4	many	TRBJ2-3	CASSLARLAADTQYF	TGTGCCAGCAGTTTAGCTCGACTAGCTGCAGATACGCAGTATTTT
-	TRBV5-1	-	TRBJ2-7	CASSAMFSYEQYF	TGCGCCAGCAGCGCAATGTTCTCCTACGAGCAGTACTTC
-	TRBV29-1	few	TRBJ1-1	CSVDRGIPEAFF	TGCAGCGTTGATCGGGGGATTCCTGAAGCTTTCTTT
TRBD1	TRBV12-3/TRBV12-4	few	TRBJ2-1	CASTLTGVNNEQFF	TGTGCCAGCACCTTGACAGGGGTCAACAATGAGCAGTTCTTC
TRBD2	TRBV9	few	TRBJ2-1	CASSVAPAGGWNEQFF	TGTGCCAGCAGCGTAGCCCCAGCGGGAGGTTGGAATGAGCAGTTCTTC
-	TRBV7-9	-	TRBJ2-5	CASSSAPEQETQYF	TGTGCCAGCAGTTCGGCCCCAGAGCAAGAGACCCAGTACTTC
-	TRBV20-1	many	TRBJ2-7	CSARVQPYEQYF	TGCAGTGCTAGAGTTCAGCCCTACGAGCAGTACTTC
-	TRBV28	few	TRBJ2-7	CASSLPPGYEQYF	TGTGCCAGCAGTCTCCCCCCTGGCTACGAGCAGTACTTC
TRBD1	TRBV7-6	-	TRBJ2-5	CASSKGTALGETQYF	TGTGCCAGCAGCAAAGGGACAGCCTTGGGCGAGACCCAGTACTTC
-	TRBV11-2	-	TRBJ1-1	CASSLLPGETEAFF	TGTGCCAGCAGCTTACTCCCCGGAGAAACTGAAGCTTTCTTT
TRBD2	TRBV6-6	many	TRBJ2-1	CASGRGGNEQFF	TGTGCCAGCGGACGGGGGGGCAATGAGCAGTTCTTC
-	TRBV11-2	-	TRBJ2-7	CASVLGRGYEQYF	TGTGCCAGCGTGCTGGGACGCGGATACGAGCAGTACTTC
-	TRBV28	-	TRBJ2-3	CAPGRSGTDTQYF	TGTGCCCCAGGCAGGAGCGGGACAGATACGCAGTATTTT
-	TRBV6-2/TRBV6-3	-	TRBJ1-5	CASTGLGSVNPQHF	TGTGCCAGCACCGGACTGGGGTCCGTCAATCCCCAGCATTTT
-	TRBV6-5	many	TRBJ1-1	CASHAAGRGNTEAFF	TGTGCCAGCCACGCGGCTGGGAGGGGAAACACTGAAGCTTTCTTT
TRBD2	TRBV4-1	few	TRBJ2-5	CASSQPGGLAGGETQYF	TGCGCCAGCAGCCAGCCGGGGGGACTAGCGGGCGGAGAGACCCAGTACTTC
TRBD2	TRBV20-1	once	TRBJ2-3	CSARWRERPDTQYF	TGCAGTGCTAGATGGCGGGAGAGGCCAGATACGCAGTATTTT
TRBD1	TRBV12-3/TRBV12-4	-	TRBJ1-2	CASRDRGKVGYTF	TGTGCCAGCAGGGACAGGGGGAAGGTTGGCTACACCTTC
TRBD2	TRBV12-3/TRBV12-4	once	TRBJ2-2	CASSSALAGGTGELFF	TGTGCCAGCAGTTCCGCCCTAGCGGGGGGGACCGGGGAGCTGTTTTTT
TRBD2	TRBV2	few	TRBJ2-1	CASKVGTRKHEQFF	TGTGCCAGCAAGGTTGGGACTAGGAAGCATGAGCAGTTCTTC
-	TRBV15	-	TRBJ1-1	CATSTDNSGEAFF	TGTGCCACCAGCACGGACAATTCGGGTGAAGCTTTCTTT
-	TRBV28	many	TRBJ1-2	CASSRTAGYGYTF	TGTGCCAGCAGCCGTACTGCGGGCTATGGCTACACCTTC
-	TRBV20-1	few	TRBJ2-4	CSAPADLSAKNIQYF	TGCAGTGCCCCGGCGGACCTTAGCGCCAAAAACATTCAGTACTTC
TRBD2	TRBV9	-	TRBJ2-3	CASSVELAGADTQYF	TGTGCCAGCAGCGTAGAACTAGCGGGGGCAGATACGCAGTATTTT
-	TRBV7-3	few	TRBJ2-2	CASSKQGPSNTGELFF	TGTGCCAGCAGCAAACAGGGACCGTCGAACACCGGGGAGCTGTTTTTT
-	TRBV7-2	-	TRBJ2-7	CASSLNRAAYEQYF	TGTGCCAGCAGCTTAAATAGGGCGGCCTACGAGCAGTACTTC
-	TRBV6-5	-	TRBJ2-3	CASSYDPTDTQYF	TGTGCCAGCAGTTACGATCCCACAGATACGCAGTATTTT
-	TRBV7-8	-	TRBJ2-2	CASSLADSWNTGELFF	TGTGCCAGCAGCTTAGCGGACTCCTGGAACACCGGGGAGCTGTTTTTT